These 2 T cell receptor beta chains were all obtained from the same sample, sequenced in a study of tumor-infiltrating lymphocytes in primary liver carcinoma. A primer matching the constant region was used to make TCR beta cDNA from 450 to 500 ng of total RNA. Amplification in three nested multiplex PCR rounds with slightly modified ARM-PCR gave rise to TCR beta libraries. TRBV1-TRBV30 forward primers paired with a C-beta reverse primer were used in the first two PCR rounds, which ran approximately 11 cycles each. TCRdb processed the multiplex PCR reads anew with MiXCR; each CDR3 protein has one entry. The sample has around 54,000 distinct CDR3 sequences; about 70% are singletons. For each extraction, RNA and DNA were obtained together from around 20-30 mg of unsorted bulk tissue. The sequenced sample consisted of liver tumor tissue from sampling region 2. Subset meaning: tumor region T2, inferior pole. All receptors come from a man between 35 and 55 years old with primary liver carcinoma and hepatitis B virus infection.

On this clonotype: A junction boundary mismatches the germline segment, possibly from a read error. The chain carries TRBV5-5 and TRBJ2-2; 14 bases are shared with TRBD2. This CDR3 comprises 17 residues. Germline CDR1 and CDR2: SGHKS and YYEKEE (reference sequence). As DNA, the CDR3 is TGTGCCAGCAGGGGACTAGCGGGAGACTCGGACACCGGGAAGCTGTTTTTT. Amino acids: CASRGLAGDSDTGKLFF.

This clonotype was seen a single time. One end of the junction is discordant with germline, which a read error may explain. The CDR3 sequence is CVSSLAQDPSYNEQFF. The CDR3, as DNA: TGTGTCAGCAGCTTAGCCCAGGACCCCTCCTACAATGAGCAGTTCTTC. The chain combines TRBV7-2 with TRBJ2-1, with D unresolved. The CDR3 contains 16 residues. Germline CDR1 reads SGHTA; CDR2 reads FQGNSA.